This T cell receptor (beta chain) is drawn from a study of blood T cell repertoires in COVID-19. Two consecutive negative NP/OP PCR tests, clearance, or resolved symptoms defined Cohort 3 recovery. Method: immunoSEQ multiplex PCR; TCRdb's copy keeps in-frame clones and lacks some. This sample carries 280,000 or so clones, less than 85% of them seen once, and the ten largest clones take around 2.5%. CDR1 and CDR2 from the germline V gene are SGHNT and YENEEA. The CDR3 loop spans 12 amino acids. V was shortened by 3 bases and J by 5 bases, with 8 bases between the two germline ends. Sequences were obtained from PBMCs or T cells enriched from blood (not recorded which). The clonotype originates from a woman in her fifties or sixties who had recovered from COVID-19. The chain uses TRBV11-3 and TRBJ2-7, with D perhaps TRBD2 (6 bases). CDR3 in DNA: TGTGCCAGCAGCTTTTGCGGGGACGAGCAGTACTTC. Translation: CASSFCGDEQYF. The variable domain in full, with the rest retrieved from reference TRBV11-3 and TRBJ2-7, is EAGVVQSPRYKIIEKKQPVAFWCNPISGHNTLYWYLQNLGQGPELLIRYENEEAVDDSQLPKDRFSAERLKGVDSTLKIQPAELGDSAVYLCASSFCGDEQYFGPGTRLTVT.